Sequencing of this T cell receptor (beta chain) was carried out in a study of STAT5B mutations in CD4+ large granular lymphocyte leukemia. Study results and caveats: About a quarter of private leukemic clonotypes occurred rarely in other patients' non-leukemic repertoires.

Points on this clone: Its antigen is unknown.

V was trimmed by 7 bases and J by 4 bases, leaving 20 bases between them. The CDR3 sequence is 16 residues long. The germline V gene encodes CDR1 MDHEN and CDR2 SYDVKM. TCRdb keeps only in-frame clones here, not all; method: immunoSEQ multiplex PCR. Of about 40,000 clones in the sample, less than 85% were seen once. The chain is built from TRBV28 and TRBJ2-1; D ambiguous. This TCR derives from a human donor in good health. The sample consisted of CD4+ T cells from blood buffy coats. CDR3: CASTPPGTPGYNEQFF. The CDR3 nucleotides read TGTGCCAGCACCCCCCCCGGCACTCCCGGATACAATGAGCAGTTCTTC.